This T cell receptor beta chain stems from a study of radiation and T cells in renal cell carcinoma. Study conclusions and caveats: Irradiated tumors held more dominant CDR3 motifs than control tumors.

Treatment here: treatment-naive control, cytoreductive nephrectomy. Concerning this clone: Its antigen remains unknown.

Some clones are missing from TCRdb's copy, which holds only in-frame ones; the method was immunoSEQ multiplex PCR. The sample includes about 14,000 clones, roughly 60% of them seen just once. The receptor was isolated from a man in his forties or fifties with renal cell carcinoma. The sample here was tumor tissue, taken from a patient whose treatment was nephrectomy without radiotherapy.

CDR3 loop: CASGKGAYGYTF. The CDR3 nucleotides read TGTGCCAGCGGTAAGGGGGCATATGGCTACACCTTC. The chain joins TRBV19 to TRBJ1-2, with 7 positions matching TRBD1. Germline V gives CDR1 LNHDA, CDR2 SQIVND (reference sequence). CDR3 size: 12 residues. J lost 5 bases, V lost 9 bases, and 6 bases had no gene match. The full variable domain, with the rest looked up from reference TRBV19 and TRBJ1-2, is DGGITQSPKYLFRKEGQNVTLSCEQNLNHDAMYWYRQDPGQGLRLIYYSQIVNDFQKGDIAEGYSVSREKKESFPLTVTSAQKNPTAFYLCASGKGAYGYTFGSGTRLTVV.